This T cell receptor beta chain was identified in a study of blood T cell repertoires in COVID-19. Background on the study: Samples of COVID-19 (acute and convalescent) were obtained from the United States, Italy and Spain. Nucleic acid was either cDNA or gDNA, and it came from T cells, B-cell-depleted T cells, or PBMCs.

The length of the CDR3 is 17 residues. Trimming removed 6 bases at V and 0 bases at J, with 17 bases between. CDR1 is MNHEY, CDR2 SMNVEV, per germline (reference sequence). This clone was observed many times. Per the study methods: From reference gene primer amplification, estimates of nucleated cell counts were derived. Clones were read by immunoSEQ multiplex PCR, and TCRdb kept only the in-frame ones, dropping some. V, J and clone size are taken as reported in that table, and D and trimming were inferred from the DNA itself. The sample lists 130,000 or so clones, over 75% occurring once. This clonotype was obtained from a human donor in a cohort sampled during active COVID-19. The chain employs TRBV27 and TRBJ2-2, with TRBD2 as a possible D gene (5 bases). The sequenced sample was peripheral blood. The CDR3 sequence is CASSPLRRLTNTGELFF. CDR3 DNA sequence: TGTGCCAGCAGCCCGCTTCGGAGACTAACGAACACCGGGGAGCTGTTTTTT.